These 6 T cell receptor beta chains were sequenced from one sample in a study of blood T cell repertoires in COVID-19. Sequencing used immunoSEQ multiplex PCR; TCRdb keeps in-frame clones, though not all of them. This table has more than 300,000 clones, 90% appearing once. The sample comprised PBMCs or T cells enriched from blood (not recorded which). The receptors were gathered from a woman between 25 and 40 years old who had been exposed to COVID-19.

CDR3 coding DNA: TGCAGTGCTAGTTTGGACAGGAACACTGAAGCTTTCTTT. The encoded protein is CSASLDRNTEAFF. The chain joins TRBV20-1 to TRBJ1-1; D is perhaps TRBD1 (6 bases). CDR1 and CDR2 (germline): DFQATT, SNEGSKA (reference sequence). The CDR3 loop spans 13 amino acids. Trimming left V 3 bases short and J 1 base short, with 9 bases between.

This chain links TRBV4-1 with TRBJ1-2; 8 bases are a match to TRBD1. V was clipped by 2 bases and J by 6 bases; unmatched bases: 5. Germline V lookup: CDR1 MGHRA, CDR2 YSYEKL. CDR3 size: 14 residues. CDR3: CASSQRTGYDGYTF. The CDR3 DNA is TGCGCCAGCAGCCAAAGGACAGGGTACGATGGCTACACCTTC.

The V and J genes are TRBV5-5 and TRBJ1-2, with 8 nucleotides matching TRBD1. This CDR3 comprises 16 residues. Trimming cost V 1 base and J 4 bases; bases outside gene matches: 9. Germline V gene sequence: CDR1 SGHKS, CDR2 YYEKEE (reference sequence). The CDR3 sequence: CASSLTQGAFSYGYTF. The CDR3 nucleotides read TGTGCCAGCAGCTTGACCCAGGGGGCGTTCAGCTATGGCTACACCTTC.

The chain uses TRBV2 and TRBJ1-5; weak D call: TRBD1 (6 bases). CDR1 is SNHLY, CDR2 FYNNEI, per germline. The CDR3 covers 16 residues. V shed 0 bases and J shed 4 bases, with 13 bases lying between them. CDR3 loop: CASSEAVGQLNQPQHF. DNA for the CDR3: TGTGCCAGCAGTGAAGCCGTCGGACAGCTAAATCAGCCCCAGCATTTT.

The rearrangement uses TRBV11-2 and TRBJ1-2; no clear D gene. Germline V lookup: CDR1 SGHAT, CDR2 FQNNGV. The V and J ends lost 0 bases and 2 bases respectively, with 16 bases between them. This CDR3 contains 17 residues. CDR3 sequence reads: CASSLEFGVSENYGYTF. CDR3 nucleotide sequence: TGTGCCAGCAGCTTAGAGTTCGGGGTGTCCGAAAACTATGGCTACACCTTC.

In the case of this clone: This CDR3 is also generated by other DNA sequences in the sample. The chain couples TRBV2 to TRBJ1-5; D gene uncertain. Germline V gene sequence: CDR1 SNHLY, CDR2 FYNNEI. The CDR3 sequence is 14 residues long. The V and J ends lost 2 bases and 0 bases respectively, with 5 bases between them. The CDR3 protein is CASSEQYSNQPQHF. CDR3 DNA sequence: TGTGCCAGCAGTGAACAGTATAGCAATCAGCCCCAGCATTTT.